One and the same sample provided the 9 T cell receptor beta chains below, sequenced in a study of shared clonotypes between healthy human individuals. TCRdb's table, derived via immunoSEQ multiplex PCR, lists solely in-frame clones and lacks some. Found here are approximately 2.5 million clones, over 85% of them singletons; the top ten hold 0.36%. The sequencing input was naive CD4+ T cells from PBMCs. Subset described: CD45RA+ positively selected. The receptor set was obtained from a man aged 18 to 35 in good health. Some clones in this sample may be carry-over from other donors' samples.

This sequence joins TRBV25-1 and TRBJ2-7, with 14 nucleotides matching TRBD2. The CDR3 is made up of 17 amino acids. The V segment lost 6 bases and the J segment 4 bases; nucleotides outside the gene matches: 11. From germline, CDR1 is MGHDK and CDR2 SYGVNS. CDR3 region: CASSGTSGRPVPYEQYF. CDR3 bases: TGTGCCAGCAGCGGGACTAGCGGGAGACCTGTACCTTACGAGCAGTACTTC.

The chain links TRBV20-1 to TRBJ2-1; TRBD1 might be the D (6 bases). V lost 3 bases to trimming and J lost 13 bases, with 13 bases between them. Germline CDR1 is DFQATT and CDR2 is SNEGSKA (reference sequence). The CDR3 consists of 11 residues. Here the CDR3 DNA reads TGCAGTGCTAGTCAGGGGTTCCCCCAGTTCTTC. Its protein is CSASQGFPQFF.

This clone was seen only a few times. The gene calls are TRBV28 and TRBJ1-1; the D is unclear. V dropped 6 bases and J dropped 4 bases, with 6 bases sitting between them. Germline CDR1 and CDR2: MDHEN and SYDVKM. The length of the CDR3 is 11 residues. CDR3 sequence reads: CASRRSTEAFF. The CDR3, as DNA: TGTGCCAGCAGGAGAAGCACTGAAGCTTTCTTT.

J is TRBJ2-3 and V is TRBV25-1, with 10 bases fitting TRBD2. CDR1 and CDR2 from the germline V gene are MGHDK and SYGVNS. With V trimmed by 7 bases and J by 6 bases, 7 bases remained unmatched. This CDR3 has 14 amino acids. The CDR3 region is CASTLAGGTDTQYF. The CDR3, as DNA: TGTGCCAGCACCTTAGCGGGAGGTACCGATACGCAGTATTTT.

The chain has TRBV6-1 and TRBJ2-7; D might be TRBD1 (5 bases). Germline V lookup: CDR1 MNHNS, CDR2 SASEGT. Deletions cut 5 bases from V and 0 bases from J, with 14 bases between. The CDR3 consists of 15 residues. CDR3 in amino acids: CASSHDSQSSYEQYF. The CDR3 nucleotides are TGTGCCAGCAGTCACGACAGTCAGAGCTCCTACGAGCAGTACTTC.

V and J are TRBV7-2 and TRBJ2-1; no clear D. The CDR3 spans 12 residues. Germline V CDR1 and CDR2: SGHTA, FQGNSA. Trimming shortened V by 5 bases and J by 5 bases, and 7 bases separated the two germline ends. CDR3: CASSQYNNEQFF. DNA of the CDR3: TGTGCCAGCAGCCAATATAACAATGAGCAGTTCTTC.

This CDR3 is CASSQGGDPWTQETQYF. CDR3 bases: TGCGCCAGCAGCCAAGGGGGGGATCCTTGGACCCAAGAGACCCAGTACTTC. The chain has TRBV4-1 and TRBJ2-5, with D possibly being TRBD2 (6 bases). The CDR3 is 17 amino acids. Germline loops: CDR1 MGHRA, CDR2 YSYEKL. Trimming took off 1 base at V and 1 base at J, with 16 bases between the two ends.

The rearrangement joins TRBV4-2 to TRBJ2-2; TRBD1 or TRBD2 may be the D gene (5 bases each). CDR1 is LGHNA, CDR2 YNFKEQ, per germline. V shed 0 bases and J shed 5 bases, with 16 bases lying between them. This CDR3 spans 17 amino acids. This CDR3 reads CASSQDLWDHGTGELFF. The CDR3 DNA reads TGTGCCAGCAGCCAAGATCTCTGGGACCACGGAACCGGGGAGCTGTTTTTT.

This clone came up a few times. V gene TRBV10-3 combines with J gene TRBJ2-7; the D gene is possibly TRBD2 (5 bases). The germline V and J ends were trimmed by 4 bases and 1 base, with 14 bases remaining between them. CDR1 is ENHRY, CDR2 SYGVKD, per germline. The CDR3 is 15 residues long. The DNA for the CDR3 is TGTGCCATCAGTGGCCCGCGGGCGCGATCCTACGAGCAGTACTTC. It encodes CAISGPRARSYEQYF.